A selection of T cell receptor beta chains follows, all from one sample in a study of tumor-infiltrating lymphocytes in primary liver carcinoma. A single record per CDR3 protein comes from TCRdb applying MiXCR to the multiplex PCR reads. The sample lists over 95,000 distinct CDR3 sequences; more than 60% were seen once. Sequenced material: liver tumor tissue from sampling region 5. The receptors originated from a woman aged 55 to 70 with primary liver carcinoma and hepatitis B virus infection. CDR3s include the opening cysteine and the closing phenylalanine or tryptophan. The D gene is left open where the match is weak. Not every row has a clone size; where given, it reads once, few, many or a size class.

D: NA; length: 16; V: TRBV14; J: TRBJ2-1; size: NA; CDR3: CASSLLGSSAYIEQFF; DNA: TGTGCCAGCAGCCTGCTCGGGTCTAGTGCATACATTGAGCAGTTCTTC
D: NA; length: 14; V: TRBV29-1; J: TRBJ1-1; size: NA; CDR3: CNVEQSGGRTEAFF; DNA: TGCAACGTTGAACAATCAGGTGGAAGGACTGAAGCTTTCTTT
D: TRBD2; length: 16; V: TRBV5-4; J: TRBJ2-7; size: NA; CDR3: CARSPPSSGRAYEQYF; DNA: TGTGCCAGGAGCCCACCGAGTAGCGGGAGGGCGTACGAGCAGTACTTC
D: NA; length: 13; V: TRBV5-1; J: TRBJ1-2; size: once; CDR3: CASRSAGDYGFTF; DNA: TGCGCCAGCAGGTCAGCAGGGGACTATGGCTTCACCTTC
D: TRBD2; length: 16; V: TRBV29-1; J: TRBJ2-7; size: many; CDR3: CSVGTGTSGSLHEQYF; DNA: TGCAGCGTTGGTACTGGGACTAGCGGGAGTCTCCACGAGCAGTACTTC
D: NA; length: 17; V: TRBV6-5; J: TRBJ1-2; size: NA; CDR3: CVSSYSTVGRGYYGYTF; DNA: TGTGTTAGCAGTTATTCAACAGTGGGGAGAGGGTACTATGGCTACACCTTC
D: NA; length: 16; V: TRBV4-2; J: TRBJ2-7; size: NA; CDR3: CASSHPRTSSSYEQYF; DNA: TGTGCCAGCAGCCATCCCAGGACATCTAGCTCCTATGAGCAGTACTTC
D: NA; length: 13; V: TRBV12-3/TRBV12-4; J: TRBJ1-2; size: NA; CDR3: CASNTDAGGGCTF; DNA: TGTGCCAGCAACACGGACGCTGGGGGTGGCTGCACCTTC
D: NA; length: 13; V: TRBV12-3/TRBV12-4; J: TRBJ1-1; size: NA; CDR3: CASSLGHGAIAFF; DNA: TGTGCCAGCAGTTTAGGACATGGGGCGATAGCTTTCTTT
D: NA; length: 13; V: TRBV28; J: TRBJ2-3; size: few; CDR3: CALGGNTVDAQYF; DNA: TGTGCCTTAGGGGGGAACACCGTGGATGCGCAGTATTTT
D: TRBD2; length: 17; V: TRBV4-2; J: TRBJ2-7; size: NA; CDR3: CASSQGDGLVRSYEQYF; DNA: TGTGCCAGCAGCCAAGGGGACGGACTAGTGCGTTCCTACGAGCAGTACTTC
D: TRBD1; length: 18; V: TRBV4-1; J: TRBJ1-4; size: many; CDR3: CASSQAGQGSWAREKLFF; DNA: TGCGCCAGCAGCCAAGCGGGACAGGGTTCTTGGGCACGCGAAAAACTGTTTTTT
D: NA; length: 15; V: TRBV11-3; J: TRBJ2-3; size: once; CDR3: CASSLDRCTTDTQYF; DNA: TGCGCCAGCAGCTTAGATCGATGTACTACAGATACGCAGTATTTT
D: TRBD2; length: 17; V: TRBV11-2; J: TRBJ2-1; size: NA; CDR3: CASTLGLVAGGPNEQFF; DNA: TGTGCCAGCACCTTGGGTCTGGTAGCGGGAGGGCCTAATGAGCAGTTCTTC
D: NA; length: 11; V: TRBV7-9; J: TRBJ2-1; size: NA; CDR3: CASGSNYEQFF; DNA: TGTGCCAGCGGCTCCAACTACGAGCAGTTCTTC
D: NA; length: 16; V: TRBV4-2; J: TRBJ2-3; size: NA; CDR3: CASIQRGEGWSDTQYF; DNA: TGTGCCAGCATCCAAAGGGGGGAAGGATGGTCAGATACGCAGTATTTT
D: NA; length: 15; V: TRBV6-1; J: TRBJ1-1; size: NA; CDR3: CASRTRTGLGTEVFF; DNA: TGTGCCAGCAGGACCAGGACGGGGTTGGGCACTGAAGTTTTCTTC
D: TRBD1; length: 21; V: TRBV6-1; J: TRBJ1-5; size: NA; CDR3: CVSINYRVGTGGAGSYQPQHF; DNA: TGTGTCAGCATCAACTACCGCGTAGGGACAGGGGGCGCAGGGAGCTATCAGCCCCAGCATTTT
D: NA; length: 14; V: TRBV6-5; J: TRBJ2-7; size: once; CDR3: CVGSFGGTPYEQYF; DNA: TGTGTCGGCAGCTTTGGTGGGACACCTTACGAGCAGTACTTC
D: NA; length: 12; V: TRBV11-2; J: TRBJ2-3; size: once; CDR3: CASTADTDTQYF; DNA: TGTGCCAGCACCGCAGACACAGATACGCAATATTTT
D: NA; length: 17; V: TRBV11-2; J: TRBJ2-2; size: NA; CDR3: CTSNLVQTVQGTGELFF; DNA: TGCACCAGCAACTTAGTCCAGACAGTCCAGGGCACCGGGGAGCTGTTTTTT
D: NA; length: 14; V: TRBV4-1; J: TRBJ2-1; size: many; CDR3: CASHRPGSSNEQFF; DNA: TGCGCCAGCCACCGGCCAGGCTCATCCAATGAGCAGTTCTTC
D: TRBD1; length: 14; V: TRBV29-1; J: TRBJ2-7; size: NA; CDR3: CNARRDREGYEQYF; DNA: TGTAACGCCAGAAGGGACAGGGAGGGCTACGAGCAGTACTTC
D: NA; length: 15; V: TRBV6-6; J: TRBJ1-1; size: many; CDR3: CASSSSTGMNTEAFF; DNA: NA
D: NA; length: 15; V: TRBV11-3; J: TRBJ2-7; size: few; CDR3: CAISLGPLESYEQYF; DNA: TGTGCCATCAGCTTAGGCCCACTAGAATCCTACGAGCAGTACTTC
D: NA; length: 15; V: TRBV28; J: TRBJ2-3; size: NA; CDR3: CASIHLVAGRDTQYF; DNA: TGTGCCAGCATCCACCTAGTCGCGGGGAGAGATACGCAGTATTTT
D: NA; length: 16; V: TRBV7-8; J: TRBJ1-5; size: NA; CDR3: CASSSLAETSNQPQHF; DNA: TGTGCCAGCAGCTCGTTGGCGGAGACGAGCAACCAGCCCCAGCATTTT
D: TRBD2; length: 13; V: TRBV10-2; J: TRBJ2-1; size: NA; CDR3: CASCGTSGGTQFF; DNA: TGCGCCAGCTGTGGGACTAGCGGGGGGACGCAATTCTTC
D: NA; length: 16; V: TRBV18; J: TRBJ2-2; size: NA; CDR3: CASSPRTAFGTGELFF; DNA: TGTGCCAGCTCACCAAGGACAGCGTTTGGTACCGGGGAGCTGTTTTTT
D: NA; length: 15; V: TRBV19; J: TRBJ2-7; size: NA; CDR3: CASTNYPGSNYEQYF; DNA: TGTGCCAGTACCAACTATCCGGGATCCAACTACGAGCAGTACTTC
D: TRBD2; length: 16; V: TRBV14; J: TRBJ2-5; size: NA; CDR3: CASSQGVTGGDETQFF; DNA: TGTGCCAGCAGCCAAGGCGTGACGGGAGGCGACGAGACCCAGTTTTTC